This T cell receptor (beta chain) comes out of a study of TIL therapy for anti-PD-1-resistant metastatic lung cancer. On the study more broadly: Median patient age was nearly 55, ranging about 38-80 years.

Findings and caveats of the study: Treatment-naive, never-smoker and oncogene-addicted patients were overrepresented in this highly selected cohort. After infusion, TIL clonotypes partly replaced peripheral T cells and declined over months.

This was the immunoSEQ v3 assay. Clones were sequenced by immunoSEQ multiplex PCR, and TCRdb holds only the in-frame ones, with some missing. The repertoire has tens of thousands of clones, 79% of them found once; the top ten carry over 13%. With respect to this clone: Its antigen remains unidentified.

Time point meaning: pre-treatment sample, taken before nivolumab and TIL therapy. Enrollment ran from 2017 to early 2020. CDR1 is SGHRS and CDR2 is YFSETQ in the germline V gene. The CDR3 length is 15 residues. V trimming: 7 bases; J trimming: 2 bases; junction bases outside the gene matches: 6. The source of this sequence is a man aged 70-80 years with non-small cell lung cancer. Sequencing was performed on blood, taken at baseline. The J gene is TRBJ1-2, the V gene TRBV5-1; 12 bases fit TRBD1. The CDR3 here is CASSGTGGSNYGYTF. The DNA of the CDR3 is TGCGCCAGCTCCGGGACAGGGGGCAGCAACTATGGCTACACCTTC.